The table lists the clone carrying this TCR beta chain with a few counts. Antigen unknown. TCRdb fed the reads into MiXCR, producing one record per CDR3 protein. This sample has roughly 46,000 distinct CDR3 sequences, with 20% found just once. Germline CDR1 LNHDA, CDR2 SQIVND (reference sequence). This CDR3 spans 14 amino acids. Trimming cost V 1 base and J 1 base, with 8 bases left between them. These data belong to a study of T cell repertoires in cytomegalovirus infection. Whole-study context: Public TCR beta signatures indicated both CMV infection and matching HLA type.

Study-wide results and limits: In two of eight donors, the top clonotype was HLA-C-restricted CMV-specific. Cumulative public TCR beta family frequency identified carriers of CMV plus the relevant HLA.

The source material was PBMCs, sequenced either directly or after in vitro stimulation (not recorded which). The chain joins TRBV19 to TRBJ2-7; D is uncertain. This clonotype originated in a human donor in good health (CMV status not recorded). Some clones in this sample may be carry-over from other donors' samples. The chain's CDR3 is CASSIGSISYEQYF. CDR3 bases: TGTGCCAGTAGTATAGGTTCGATATCCTACGAGCAGTACTTC.